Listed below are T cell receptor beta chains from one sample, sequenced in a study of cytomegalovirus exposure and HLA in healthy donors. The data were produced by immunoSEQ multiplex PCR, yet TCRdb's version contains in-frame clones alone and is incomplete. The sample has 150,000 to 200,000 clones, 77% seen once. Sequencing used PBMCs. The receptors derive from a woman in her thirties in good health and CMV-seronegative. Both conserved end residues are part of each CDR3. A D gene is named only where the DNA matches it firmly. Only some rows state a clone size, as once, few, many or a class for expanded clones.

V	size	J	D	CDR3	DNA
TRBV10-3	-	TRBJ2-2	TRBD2	CAATSGANTGELFF	TGTGCCGCGACTAGCGGGGCGAACACCGGGGAGCTGTTTTTT
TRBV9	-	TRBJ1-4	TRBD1	CASSREQGLGEKLFF	TGTGCCAGCAGCAGGGAACAGGGGTTAGGTGAAAAACTGTTTTTT
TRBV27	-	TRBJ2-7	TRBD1	CASSSRGQGASGGYF	TGTGCCAGCAGTTCTCGGGGACAGGGGGCCTCAGGGGGGTACTTC
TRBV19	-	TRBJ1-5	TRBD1	CASTTGDSNQPQHF	TGTGCCAGTACCACAGGGGATAGCAATCAGCCCCAGCATTTT
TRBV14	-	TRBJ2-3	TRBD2	CASSQRVAGDNTQYF	TGTGCCAGCAGCCAACGGGTAGCGGGGGATAATACGCAGTATTTT
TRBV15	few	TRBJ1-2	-	CATSRAYSTGYGYTF	TGTGCCACCAGCAGGGCTTATTCCACAGGGTATGGCTACACCTTC
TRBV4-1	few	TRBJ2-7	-	CASSQEGTQQYF	TGCGCCAGCAGCCAAGAGGGGACACAGCAGTACTTC
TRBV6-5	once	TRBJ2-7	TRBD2	CASKRSGSSYEQYF	TGTGCCAGCAAAAGAAGCGGGAGCTCCTACGAGCAGTACTTC
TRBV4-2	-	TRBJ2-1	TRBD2	CASSPALAGGDNEQFF	TGTGCCAGCAGCCCCGCTCTAGCGGGAGGCGACAATGAGCAGTTCTTC
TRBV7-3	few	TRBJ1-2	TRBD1	CASSQQGDLFGYTF	TGTGCCAGCAGCCAACAGGGGGATCTCTTCGGCTACACCTTC
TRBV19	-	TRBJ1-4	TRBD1	CASSPGGKEKLFF	TGTGCCAGTAGTCCAGGGGGCAAGGAAAAACTGTTTTTT
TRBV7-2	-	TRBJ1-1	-	CASSLGGSGTNTEAFF	TGTGCCAGCAGCTTAGGGGGTTCGGGAACGAACACTGAAGCTTTCTTT
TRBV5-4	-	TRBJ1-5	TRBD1	CASSQGGDQPQHF	TGTGCCAGCAGCCAGGGGGGAGATCAGCCCCAGCATTTT
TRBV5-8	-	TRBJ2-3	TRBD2	CASSLLAGDYTDTQYF	TGTGCCAGCAGCTTGCTGGCGGGGGATTACACAGATACGCAGTATTTT
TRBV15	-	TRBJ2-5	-	CATSSPRGPGETQYF	TGTGCCACCAGCAGCCCCCGAGGCCCCGGGGAGACCCAGTACTTC
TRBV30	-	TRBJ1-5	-	CAWSILGDQPQHF	TGTGCCTGGAGTATCTTGGGAGATCAGCCCCAGCATTTT
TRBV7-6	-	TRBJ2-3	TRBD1	CASTLQGGVGADTQYF	TGTGCCAGCACCCTACAGGGGGGCGTGGGGGCAGATACGCAGTATTTT
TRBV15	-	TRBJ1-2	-	CATSRDINNGYTF	TGTGCCACCAGCAGAGATATTAACAATGGCTACACCTTC
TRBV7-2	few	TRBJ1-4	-	CASSLASGKLFF	TGTGCCAGCAGCTTAGCCTCAGGAAAACTGTTTTTT
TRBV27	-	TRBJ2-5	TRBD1	CASSSRGRDETQYF	TGTGCCAGCAGTTCTAGGGGGCGTGATGAGACCCAGTACTTC
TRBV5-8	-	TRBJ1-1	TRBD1	CASSPRQGGWNTEAFF	TGTGCCAGCAGCCCCCGACAGGGGGGGTGGAACACTGAAGCTTTCTTT
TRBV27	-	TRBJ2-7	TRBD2	CASSPSGGPRPYEQYF	TGTGCCAGCAGCCCTAGCGGGGGCCCCCGCCCCTACGAGCAGTACTTC
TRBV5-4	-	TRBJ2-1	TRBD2	CASAIAGGGNEQFF	TGTGCCAGCGCCATAGCTGGGGGGGGGAATGAGCAGTTCTTC
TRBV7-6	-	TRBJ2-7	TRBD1	CASSYPGQEAYEQYF	TGTGCCAGCAGCTACCCGGGACAGGAGGCCTACGAGCAGTACTTC
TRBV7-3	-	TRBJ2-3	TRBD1	CASSLAGQGGTDTQYF	TGTGCCAGCAGCTTGGCGGGACAGGGTGGCACAGATACGCAGTATTTT
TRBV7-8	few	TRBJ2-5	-	CASSLEDYQETQYF	TGTGCCAGCAGCTTAGAGGACTACCAAGAGACCCAGTACTTC
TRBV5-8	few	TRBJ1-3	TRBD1	CASSRDRANTIYF	TGTGCCAGCAGCCGGGACAGGGCTAACACCATATATTTT
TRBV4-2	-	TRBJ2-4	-	CASSQDNTPMRNF	TGTGCCAGCAGCCAAGATAACACCCCCATGAGGAACTTC
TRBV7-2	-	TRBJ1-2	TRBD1	CASSARGRGDYGYTF	TGTGCCAGCAGCGCCAGGGGGCGGGGTGACTATGGCTACACCTTC
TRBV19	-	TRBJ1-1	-	CASQWGQNEAFF	TGTGCCAGTCAGTGGGGCCAAAATGAAGCTTTCTTT
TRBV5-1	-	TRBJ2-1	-	CASSLGVGIWVNEQFF	TGCGCCAGCAGCTTGGGGGTCGGGATCTGGGTCAATGAGCAGTTCTTC
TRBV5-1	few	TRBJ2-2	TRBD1	CASSVGQGDPGELFF	TGCGCCAGCAGCGTGGGACAGGGGGATCCCGGGGAGCTGTTTTTT
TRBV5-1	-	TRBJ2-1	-	CASSLDLGQGSYNEQFF	TGCGCCAGCAGCTTGGATCTGGGACAAGGCTCCTACAATGAGCAGTTCTTC
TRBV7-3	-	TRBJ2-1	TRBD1	CASSQLADRGLNEQFF	TGTGCCAGCAGCCAATTAGCGGACAGGGGTCTCAATGAGCAGTTCTTC
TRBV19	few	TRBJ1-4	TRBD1	CASTQNRGQNEKLFF	TGTGCCAGTACCCAAAACAGGGGACAAAATGAAAAACTGTTTTTT
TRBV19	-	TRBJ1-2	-	CASNQGMGDYGYTF	TGTGCCAGTAATCAGGGAATGGGTGACTATGGCTACACCTTC
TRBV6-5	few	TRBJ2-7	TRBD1	CASSYSDRGYEQYF	TGTGCCAGCAGTTACTCGGACAGGGGCTACGAGCAGTACTTC
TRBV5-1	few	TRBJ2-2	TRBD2	CASSPKAVAGGPGTGELFF	TGCGCCAGCAGCCCCAAAGCCGTAGCGGGAGGGCCGGGCACCGGGGAGCTGTTTTTT
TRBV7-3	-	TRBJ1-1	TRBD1	CASSLTLTGVGGAFF	TGTGCCAGCAGCTTAACGCTGACAGGGGTTGGTGGAGCTTTCTTT
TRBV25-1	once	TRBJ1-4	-	CASRETGSSNEKLFF	TGTGCCAGCAGGGAAACAGGGTCATCTAATGAAAAACTGTTTTTT
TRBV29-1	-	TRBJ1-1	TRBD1	CSVTGTTGEGTEAFF	TGCAGCGTGACAGGGACGACAGGGGAGGGAACTGAAGCTTTCTTT
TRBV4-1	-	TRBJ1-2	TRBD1	CASSQDRARAGGYGYTF	TGCGCCAGCAGCCAAGATCGGGCCAGGGCAGGGGGGTATGGCTACACCTTC
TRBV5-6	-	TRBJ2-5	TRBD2	CASSLMIAGEETQYF	TGTGCCAGCAGCTTGATGATAGCGGGGGAAGAGACCCAGTACTTC
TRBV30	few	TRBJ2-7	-	CASGVYEQYF	TGTGCCTCGGGGGTCTACGAGCAGTACTTC
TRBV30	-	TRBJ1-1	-	CAWSVTLRRTEAFF	TGTGCCTGGAGTGTTACTCTTCGGAGGACTGAAGCTTTCTTT
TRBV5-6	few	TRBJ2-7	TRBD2	CASSLVGSGASYEQYF	TGTGCCAGCAGCTTGGTCGGTAGCGGGGCTTCCTACGAGCAGTACTTC
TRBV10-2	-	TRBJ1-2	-	CASSEEEGYGYTF	TGCGCCAGCAGTGAGGAGGAGGGCTATGGCTACACCTTC
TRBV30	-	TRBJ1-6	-	CAWSVGGSENSPLHF	TGTGCCTGGAGTGTAGGAGGGTCAGAGAATTCACCCCTCCACTTT
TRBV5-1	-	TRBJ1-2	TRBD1	CASSLAGTGSGYGYTF	TGCGCCAGCAGCTTGGCCGGGACAGGATCGGGGTATGGCTACACCTTC